This TCR beta chain comes out of a study of blood T cell repertoires in COVID-19. Authors' data handling: Reference gene primer amplification yielded estimated nucleated cell counts. Only in-frame clones appear in the TCRdb table, and some are missing; sequencing was by immunoSEQ multiplex PCR. V and J calls and clone size follow that table, whereas D and trimming were derived from the DNA. This sample has about 190,000 clones, with about 85% found just once. Germline lookup yields CDR1 ENHRY and CDR2 SYGVKD. The CDR3 length is 16 residues. V lost 4 bases, J lost 6 bases, and 9 bases stayed unmatched.

Sequenced: peripheral blood. The sequence came from a woman aged 80 or over with acute or convalescent COVID-19. This chain joins TRBV10-3 and TRBJ2-2, with 9 bases lining up with TRBD2. The CDR3 DNA sequence: TGTGCCATCAGTGCGGGGGGACTAGCTGGCCCCGGGGAGCTGTTTTTT. It is translated as CAISAGGLAGPGELFF.